This TCR beta chain was recorded in a study of CD8 T cells in ankylosing spondylitis. Per the germline V gene, CDR1 is MNHNY and CDR2 is SVGAGI (reference sequence). The CDR3 contains 12 residues. With 5 bases removed from V and 2 bases from J, the gap between germline ends came to 7 bases. General observations from the study: A TCR beta motif made of several highly homologous variants seemed typical of ankylosing spondylitis blood. Clones linked to the disease showed a CD8+ phenotype. They occurred at relatively low frequencies in peripheral blood.

Library preparation for TCR beta used quantitative 5'-RACE with molecular barcodes. Using its own MiXCR run on the 5' RACE reads, TCRdb lists one record per CDR3 protein. The data contain 200,000 to 300,000 distinct CDR3 sequences, about 10% of them singletons. The table lists this clonotype with a few counts. Its matching antigen is unknown. The chain carries TRBV6-6 and TRBJ2-7, with unresolved D. This receptor was obtained from a male donor with ankylosing spondylitis or in good health (not recorded which). What was sequenced was blood, either unsorted or a sorted T cell fraction (not recorded which). CDR3 DNA: TGTGCCAGCAGTCGGGTAACCTACGAGCAGTACTTC. Residues: CASSRVTYEQYF.